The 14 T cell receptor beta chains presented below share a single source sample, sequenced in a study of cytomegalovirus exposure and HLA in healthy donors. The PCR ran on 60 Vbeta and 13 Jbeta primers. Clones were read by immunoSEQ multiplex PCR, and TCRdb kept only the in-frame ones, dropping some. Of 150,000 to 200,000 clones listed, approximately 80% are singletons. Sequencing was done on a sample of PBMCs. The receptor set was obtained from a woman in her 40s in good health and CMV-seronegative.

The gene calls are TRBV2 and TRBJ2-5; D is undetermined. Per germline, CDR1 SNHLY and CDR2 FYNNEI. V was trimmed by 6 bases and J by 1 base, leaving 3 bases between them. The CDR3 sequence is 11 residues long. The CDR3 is CASSLQETQYF. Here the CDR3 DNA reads TGTGCCAGCAGCCTCCAAGAGACCCAGTACTTC.

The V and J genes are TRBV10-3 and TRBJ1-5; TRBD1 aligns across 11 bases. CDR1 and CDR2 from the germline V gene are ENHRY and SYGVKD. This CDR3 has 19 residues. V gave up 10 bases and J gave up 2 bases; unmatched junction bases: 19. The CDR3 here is CATSMTGGQGALGNQPQHF. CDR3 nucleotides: TGTGCCACTTCGATGACCGGTGGACAGGGGGCCTTAGGCAATCAGCCCCAGCATTTT.

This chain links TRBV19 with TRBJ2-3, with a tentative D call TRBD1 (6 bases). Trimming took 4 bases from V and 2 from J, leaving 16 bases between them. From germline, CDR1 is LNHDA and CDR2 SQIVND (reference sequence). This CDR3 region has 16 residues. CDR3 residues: CASSKGYRDPTDTQYF. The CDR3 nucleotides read TGTGCCAGTAGTAAGGGATACAGGGACCCCACAGATACGCAGTATTTT.

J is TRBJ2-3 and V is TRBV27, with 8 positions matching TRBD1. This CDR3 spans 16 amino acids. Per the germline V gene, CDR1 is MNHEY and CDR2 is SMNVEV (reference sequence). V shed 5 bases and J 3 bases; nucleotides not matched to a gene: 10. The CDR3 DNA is TGTGCCAGCAGTCTGGGGACAGGCCCCAGGACAGATACGCAGTATTTT. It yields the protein CASSLGTGPRTDTQYF.

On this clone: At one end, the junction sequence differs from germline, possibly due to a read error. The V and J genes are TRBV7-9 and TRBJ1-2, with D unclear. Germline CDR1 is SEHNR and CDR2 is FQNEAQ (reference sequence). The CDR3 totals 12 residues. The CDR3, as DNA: TGTTCCAGCAGCGAAGTATCGGGTGGCTACACCTTC. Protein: CSSSEVSGGYTF.

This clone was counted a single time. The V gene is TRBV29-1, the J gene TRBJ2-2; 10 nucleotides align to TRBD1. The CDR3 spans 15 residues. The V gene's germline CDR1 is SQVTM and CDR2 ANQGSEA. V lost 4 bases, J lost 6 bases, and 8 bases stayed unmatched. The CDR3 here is CSVAGGQGRAGELFF. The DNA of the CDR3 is TGCAGCGTTGCCGGGGGACAGGGGAGGGCCGGGGAGCTGTTTTTT.

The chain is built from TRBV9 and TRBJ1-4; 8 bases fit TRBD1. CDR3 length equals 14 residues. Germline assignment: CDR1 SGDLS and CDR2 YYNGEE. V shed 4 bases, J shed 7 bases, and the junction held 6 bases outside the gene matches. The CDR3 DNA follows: TGTGCCAGCAGCATAGGACAGGGACGTGAAAAACTGTTTTTT. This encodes CASSIGQGREKLFF.

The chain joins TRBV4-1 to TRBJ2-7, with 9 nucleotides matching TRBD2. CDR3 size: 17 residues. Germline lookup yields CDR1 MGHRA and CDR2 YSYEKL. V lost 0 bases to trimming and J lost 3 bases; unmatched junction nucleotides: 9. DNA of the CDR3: TGCGCCAGCAGCCAAGAGAGCCGGACTAGCGCAAGCTACGAGCAGTACTTC. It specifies CASSQESRTSASYEQYF.

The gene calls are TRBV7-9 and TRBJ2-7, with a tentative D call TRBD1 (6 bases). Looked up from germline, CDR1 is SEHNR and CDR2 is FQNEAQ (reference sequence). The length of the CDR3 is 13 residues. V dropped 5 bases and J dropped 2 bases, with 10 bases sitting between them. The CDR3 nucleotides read TGTGCCAGCAGCCTACAGGGCCCCTACGAGCAGTACTTC. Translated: CASSLQGPYEQYF.

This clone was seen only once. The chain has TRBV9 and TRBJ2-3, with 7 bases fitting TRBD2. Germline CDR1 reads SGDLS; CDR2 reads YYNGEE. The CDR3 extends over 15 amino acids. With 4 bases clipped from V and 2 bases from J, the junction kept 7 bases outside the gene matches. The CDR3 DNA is TGTGCCAGCAGCACCCGGGGGGACTACACAGATACGCAGTATTTT. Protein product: CASSTRGDYTDTQYF.

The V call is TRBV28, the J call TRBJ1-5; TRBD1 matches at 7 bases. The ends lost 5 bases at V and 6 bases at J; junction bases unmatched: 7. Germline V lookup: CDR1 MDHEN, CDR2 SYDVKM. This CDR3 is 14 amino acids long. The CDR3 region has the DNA TGTGCCAGCAGTCCTACAGGGGAGGCTCAGCCCCAGCATTTT. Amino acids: CASSPTGEAQPQHF.

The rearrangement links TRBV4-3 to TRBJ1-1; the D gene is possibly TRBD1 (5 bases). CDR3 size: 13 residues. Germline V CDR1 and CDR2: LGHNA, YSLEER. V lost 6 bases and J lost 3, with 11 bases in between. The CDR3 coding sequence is TGCGCCAGCAGTCCGAGCAGGGACACTGAAGCTTTCTTT. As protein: CASSPSRDTEAFF.

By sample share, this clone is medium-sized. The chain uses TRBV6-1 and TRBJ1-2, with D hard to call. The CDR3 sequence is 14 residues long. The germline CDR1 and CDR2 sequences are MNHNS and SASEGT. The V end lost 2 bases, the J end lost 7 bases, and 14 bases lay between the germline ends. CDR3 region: CASSEKGEISGYTF. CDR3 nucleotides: TGTGCCAGCAGTGAAAAGGGAGAGATTTCTGGCTACACCTTC.

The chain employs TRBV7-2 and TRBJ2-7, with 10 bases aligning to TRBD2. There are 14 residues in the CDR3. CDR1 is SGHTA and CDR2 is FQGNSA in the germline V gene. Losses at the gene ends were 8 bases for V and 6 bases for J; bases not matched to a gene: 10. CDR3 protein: CASARTSGEGEQYF. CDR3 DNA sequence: TGTGCCAGCGCCCGGACTAGCGGCGAGGGCGAGCAGTACTTC.